The entry that follows covers one T cell receptor beta chain sequence. The antigen is undetermined. This specimen comes from a study of OX40 agonist ivuxolimab in advanced cancers. Overall study: The treatment was a fully human IgG2 OX40 agonist, ivuxolimab. Aged about 20 to 80 with a mean of roughly 63 years, they were around 85% male. Study conclusions and caveats: In a subset of nonresponders, normalized T-cell clonal expansion was also low. Partial responders at 0.1-3.0 mg/kg had among the lowest clonal expansion.

Libraries were prepared by immunoSEQ multiplex PCR; TCRdb keeps only in-frame clonotypes and omits some of them. This sample has over 85,000 clones, with over 75% found just once. This CDR3 spans 15 amino acids. CDR1 is SGHTA and CDR2 is FQGTGA in the germline V gene. The V end was cut by 5 bases, the J end by 2 bases, with 14 bases between. This sample comprised CD4+ or CD8+ T cells sorted from blood, obtained in a trial of the OX40 agonist ivuxolimab. The TCR sequence derives from an adult with an advanced solid tumor such as melanoma, head and neck, liver or kidney cancer. This chain connects TRBV7-3 to TRBJ2-3, with D perhaps matching TRBD2 (7 bases). The CDR3 DNA is TGTGCCAGCAGCCCCGGGGGGCGGCTCACAGATACGCAGTATTTT. Translated: CASSPGGRLTDTQYF. The full variable domain, its missing parts supplied by reference TRBV7-3 and TRBJ2-3, is GAGVSQTPSNKVTEKGKYVELRCDPISGHTALYWYRQSLGQGPEFLIYFQGTGAADDSGLPNDRFFAVRPEGSVSTLKIQRTERGDSAVYLCASSPGGRLTDTQYFGPGTRLTVL.